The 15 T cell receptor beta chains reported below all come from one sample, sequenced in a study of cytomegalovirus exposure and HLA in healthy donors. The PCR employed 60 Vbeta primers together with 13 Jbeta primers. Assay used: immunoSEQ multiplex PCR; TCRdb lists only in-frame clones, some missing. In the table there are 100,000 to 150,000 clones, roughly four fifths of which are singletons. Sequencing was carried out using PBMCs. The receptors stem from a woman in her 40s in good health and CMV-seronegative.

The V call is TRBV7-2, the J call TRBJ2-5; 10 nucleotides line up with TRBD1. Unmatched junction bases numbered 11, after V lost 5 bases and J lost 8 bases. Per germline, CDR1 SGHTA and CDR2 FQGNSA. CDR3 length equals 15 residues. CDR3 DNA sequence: TGTGCCAGCAGCCCGGGGGACAGGGGCCAAGGTACCCAGTACTTC. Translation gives CASSPGDRGQGTQYF.

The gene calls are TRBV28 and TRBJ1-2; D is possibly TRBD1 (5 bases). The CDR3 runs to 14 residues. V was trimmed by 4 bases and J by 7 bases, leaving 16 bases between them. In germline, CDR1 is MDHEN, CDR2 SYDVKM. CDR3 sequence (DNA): TGTGCCAGCAGTTCCCCGGGGGGGAAGAGTGGCTACACCTTC. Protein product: CASSSPGGKSGYTF.

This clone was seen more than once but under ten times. Here the CDR3 reads CASSGWGRAMNTEAFF. CDR3 DNA sequence: TGTGCCAGCAGCGGGTGGGGGAGGGCCATGAACACTGAAGCTTTCTTT. This chain links TRBV5-5 with TRBJ1-1; TRBD1 might be the D (5 bases). Germline CDR1 SGHKS, CDR2 YYEKEE (reference sequence). The ends were cut back, 4 bases at V and 0 bases at J, with 16 bases in the middle. The length of the CDR3 is 16 residues. The full variable domain, completed using reference TRBV5-5 and TRBJ1-1, is DAGVTQSPTHLIKTRGQQVTLRCSPISGHKSVSWYQQVLGQGPQFIFQYYEKEERGRGNFPDRFSARQFPNYSSELNVNALLLGDSALYLCASSGWGRAMNTEAFFGQGTRLTVV.

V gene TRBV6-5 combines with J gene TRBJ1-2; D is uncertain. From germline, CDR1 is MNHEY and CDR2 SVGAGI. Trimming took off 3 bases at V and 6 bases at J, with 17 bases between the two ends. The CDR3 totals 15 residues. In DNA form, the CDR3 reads TGTGCCAGCAGTTATCAGGTCGGCGTTCCGGATGGCTACACCTTC. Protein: CASSYQVGVPDGYTF.

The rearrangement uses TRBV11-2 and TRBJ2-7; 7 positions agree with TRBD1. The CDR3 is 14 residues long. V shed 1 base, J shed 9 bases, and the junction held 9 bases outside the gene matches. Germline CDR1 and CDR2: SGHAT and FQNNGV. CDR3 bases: TGTGCCAGCAGCTTAGGAAGGACAGGTCGGCGGCAGTACTTC. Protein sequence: CASSLGRTGRRQYF.

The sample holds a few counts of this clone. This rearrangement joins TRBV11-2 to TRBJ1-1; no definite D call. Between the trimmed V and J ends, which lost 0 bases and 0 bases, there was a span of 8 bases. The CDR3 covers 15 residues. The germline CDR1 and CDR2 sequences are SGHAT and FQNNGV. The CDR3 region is CASSLDPSVNTEAFF. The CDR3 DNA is TGTGCCAGCAGCTTAGACCCTTCAGTGAACACTGAAGCTTTCTTT.

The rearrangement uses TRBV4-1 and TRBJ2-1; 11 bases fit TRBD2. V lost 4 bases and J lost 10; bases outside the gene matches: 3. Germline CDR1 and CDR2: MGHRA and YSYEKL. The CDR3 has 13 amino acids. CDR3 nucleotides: TGCGCCAGCAGCCCAAGGACTAGCGGGGAGCAGTTCTTC. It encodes CASSPRTSGEQFF.

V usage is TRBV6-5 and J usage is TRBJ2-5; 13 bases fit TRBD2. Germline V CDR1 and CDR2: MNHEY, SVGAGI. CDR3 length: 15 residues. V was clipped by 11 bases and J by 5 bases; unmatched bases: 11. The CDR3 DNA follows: TGTGCCGCGGGTACTAGCGGGAGGGCCGGGGAGACCCAGTACTTC. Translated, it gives CAAGTSGRAGETQYF.

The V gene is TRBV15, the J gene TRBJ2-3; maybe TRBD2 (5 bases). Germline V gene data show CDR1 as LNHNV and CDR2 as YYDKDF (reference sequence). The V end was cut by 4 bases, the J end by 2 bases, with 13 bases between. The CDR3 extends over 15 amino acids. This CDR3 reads CATSKERLNTDTQYF. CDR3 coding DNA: TGTGCCACCAGCAAGGAGCGACTAAACACAGATACGCAGTATTTT.

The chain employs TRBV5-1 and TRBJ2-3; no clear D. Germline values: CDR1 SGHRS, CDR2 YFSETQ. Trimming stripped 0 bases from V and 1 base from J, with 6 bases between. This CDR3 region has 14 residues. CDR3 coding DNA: TGCGCCAGCAGCTTGGCCCGAGGCACAGATACGCAGTATTTT. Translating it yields CASSLARGTDTQYF. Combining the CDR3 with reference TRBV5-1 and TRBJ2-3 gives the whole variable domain KAGVTQTPRYLIKTRGQQVTLSCSPISGHRSVSWYQQTPGQGLQFLFEYFSETQRNKGNFPGRFSGRQFSNSRSEMNVSTLELGDSALYLCASSLARGTDTQYFGPGTRLTVL.

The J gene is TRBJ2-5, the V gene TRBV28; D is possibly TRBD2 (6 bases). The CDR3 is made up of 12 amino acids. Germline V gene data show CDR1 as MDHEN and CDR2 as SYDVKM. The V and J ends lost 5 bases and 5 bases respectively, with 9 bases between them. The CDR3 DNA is TGTGCCAGCAGTCCGGGGAGGGAGACCCAGTACTTC. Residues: CASSPGRETQYF.

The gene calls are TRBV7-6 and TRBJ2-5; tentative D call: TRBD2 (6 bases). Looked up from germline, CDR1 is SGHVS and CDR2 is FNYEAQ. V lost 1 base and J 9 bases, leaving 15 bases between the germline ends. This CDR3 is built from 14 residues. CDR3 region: CASSLDGGTMAQYF. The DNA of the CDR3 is TGTGCCAGCAGCTTAGATGGAGGGACCATGGCCCAGTACTTC.

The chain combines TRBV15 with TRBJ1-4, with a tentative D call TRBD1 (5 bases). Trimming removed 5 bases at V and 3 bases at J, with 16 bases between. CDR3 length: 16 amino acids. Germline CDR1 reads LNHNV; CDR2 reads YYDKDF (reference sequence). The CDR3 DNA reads TGTGCCACCAGCCCCCGGGGGGGGTCGGCTAATGAAAAACTGTTTTTT. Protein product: CATSPRGGSANEKLFF.

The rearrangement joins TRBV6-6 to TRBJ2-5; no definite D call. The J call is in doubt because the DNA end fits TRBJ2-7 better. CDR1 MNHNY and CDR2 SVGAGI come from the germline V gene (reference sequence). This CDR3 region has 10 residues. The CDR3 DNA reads TGTGCCAGCAGTAGAAGCGAGCAGTACTTC. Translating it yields CASSRSEQYF.

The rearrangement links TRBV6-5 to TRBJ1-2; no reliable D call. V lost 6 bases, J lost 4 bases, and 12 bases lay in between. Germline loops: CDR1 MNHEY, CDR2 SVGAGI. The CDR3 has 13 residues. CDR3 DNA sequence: TGTGCCAGCAGCCAAGGGAGTTTCTATGGCTACACCTTC. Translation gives CASSQGSFYGYTF.